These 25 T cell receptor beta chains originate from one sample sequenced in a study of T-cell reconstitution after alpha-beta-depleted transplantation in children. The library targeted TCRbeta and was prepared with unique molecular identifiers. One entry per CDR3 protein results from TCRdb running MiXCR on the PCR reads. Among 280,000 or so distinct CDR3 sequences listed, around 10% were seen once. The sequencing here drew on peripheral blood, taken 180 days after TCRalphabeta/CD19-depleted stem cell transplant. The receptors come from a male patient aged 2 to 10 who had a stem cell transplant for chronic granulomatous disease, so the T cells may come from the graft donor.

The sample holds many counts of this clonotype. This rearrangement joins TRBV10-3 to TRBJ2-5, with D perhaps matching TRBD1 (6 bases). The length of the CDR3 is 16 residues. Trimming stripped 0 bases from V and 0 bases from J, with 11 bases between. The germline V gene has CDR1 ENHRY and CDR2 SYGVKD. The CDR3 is CAISESAGEYQETQYF. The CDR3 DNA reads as TGTGCCATCAGTGAGTCAGCAGGGGAGTACCAAGAGACCCAGTACTTC.

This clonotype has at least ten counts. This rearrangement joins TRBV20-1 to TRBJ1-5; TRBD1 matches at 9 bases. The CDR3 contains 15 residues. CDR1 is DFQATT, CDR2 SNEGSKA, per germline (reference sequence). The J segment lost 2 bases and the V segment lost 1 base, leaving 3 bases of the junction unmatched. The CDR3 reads CSARARTGGNQPQHF. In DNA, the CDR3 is TGCAGTGCTAGAGCCCGGACAGGGGGCAATCAGCCCCAGCATTTT.

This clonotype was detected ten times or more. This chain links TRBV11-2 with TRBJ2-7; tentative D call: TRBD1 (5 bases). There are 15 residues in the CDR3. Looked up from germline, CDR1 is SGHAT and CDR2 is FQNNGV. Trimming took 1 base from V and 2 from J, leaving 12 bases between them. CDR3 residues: CASSLGQGAPYEQYF. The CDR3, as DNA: TGTGCCAGCAGCTTAGGCCAGGGTGCCCCCTACGAGCAGTACTTC. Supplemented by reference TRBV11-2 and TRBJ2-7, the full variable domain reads EAGVAQSPRYKIIEKRQSVAFWCNPISGHATLYWYQQILGQGPKLLIQFQNNGVVDDSQLPKDRFSAERLKGVDSTLKIQPAKLEDSAVYLCASSLGQGAPYEQYFGPGTRLTVT.

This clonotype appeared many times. The CDR3 bases are TGTGCCATCAGTCGGACTGCAACTAACTATGGCTACACCTTC. Amino acid sequence: CAISRTATNYGYTF. This chain joins TRBV10-3 and TRBJ1-2, with no clear D. The CDR3 is 14 residues long. V lost 5 bases to trimming and J lost 0 bases, with 10 bases between them. Germline CDR1 ENHRY, CDR2 SYGVKD.

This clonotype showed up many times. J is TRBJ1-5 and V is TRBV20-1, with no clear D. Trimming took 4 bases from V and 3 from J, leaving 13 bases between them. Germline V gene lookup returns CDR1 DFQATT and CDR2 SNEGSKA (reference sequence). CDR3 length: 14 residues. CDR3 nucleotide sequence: TGCAGTGCTACACCCAAAAATCTCAATCAGCCCCAGCATTTT. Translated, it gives CSATPKNLNQPQHF.

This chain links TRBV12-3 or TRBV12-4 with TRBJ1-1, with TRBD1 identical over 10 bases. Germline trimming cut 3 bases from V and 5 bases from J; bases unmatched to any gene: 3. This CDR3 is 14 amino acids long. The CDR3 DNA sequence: TGTGCCAGCAGTTTGACAGGGGGCTTGACTGAAGCTTTCTTT. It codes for CASSLTGGLTEAFF.

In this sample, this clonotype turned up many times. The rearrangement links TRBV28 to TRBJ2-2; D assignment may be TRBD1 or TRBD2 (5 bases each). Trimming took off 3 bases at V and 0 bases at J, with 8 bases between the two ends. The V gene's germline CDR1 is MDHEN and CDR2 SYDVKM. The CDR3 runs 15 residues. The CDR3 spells CASSLGVANTGELFF. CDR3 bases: TGTGCCAGCAGTTTGGGGGTGGCGAACACCGGGGAGCTGTTTTTT.

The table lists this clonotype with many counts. In nucleotides, the CDR3 is TGCGCCAGCAGCTTGGAGGGGACTCAGCCCCAGCATTTT. This codes for CASSLEGTQPQHF. The genes are TRBV5-1 and TRBJ1-5, with TRBD1 as a possible D gene (5 bases). Trimming left V 0 bases short and J 6 bases short, with 7 bases between. The CDR3 is 13 amino acids. Germline V CDR1 and CDR2: SGHRS, YFSETQ.

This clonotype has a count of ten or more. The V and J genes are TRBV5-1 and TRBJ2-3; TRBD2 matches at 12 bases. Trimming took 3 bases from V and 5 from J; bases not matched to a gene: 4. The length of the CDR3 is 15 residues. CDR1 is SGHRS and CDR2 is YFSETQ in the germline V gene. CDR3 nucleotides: TGCGCCAGCAGCTCTAGCGGGGGGGCGCAAGATACGCAGTATTTT. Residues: CASSSSGGAQDTQYF.

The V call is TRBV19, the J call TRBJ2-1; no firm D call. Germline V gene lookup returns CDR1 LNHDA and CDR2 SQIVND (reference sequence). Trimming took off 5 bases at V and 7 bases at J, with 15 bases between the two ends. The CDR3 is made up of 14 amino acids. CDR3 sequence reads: CASSGRVKVNEQFF. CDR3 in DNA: TGTGCCAGTAGTGGTCGAGTAAAAGTGAATGAGCAGTTCTTC.

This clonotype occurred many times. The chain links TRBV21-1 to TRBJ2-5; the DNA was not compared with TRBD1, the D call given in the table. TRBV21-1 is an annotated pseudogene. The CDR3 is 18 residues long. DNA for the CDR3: TGTGCCAGCAGCAAAGCCCCCTGCGGTAGACAGGGTAAAGAGACCCAGTACTTC. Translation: CASSKAPCGRQGKETQYF.

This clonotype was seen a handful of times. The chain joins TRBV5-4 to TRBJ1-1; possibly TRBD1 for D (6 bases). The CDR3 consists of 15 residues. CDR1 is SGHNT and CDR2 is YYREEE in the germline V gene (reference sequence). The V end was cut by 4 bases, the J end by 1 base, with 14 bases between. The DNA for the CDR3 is TGTGCCAGCAGCCACCTGAAGACAGGGAACACTGAAGCTTTCTTT. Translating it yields CASSHLKTGNTEAFF.

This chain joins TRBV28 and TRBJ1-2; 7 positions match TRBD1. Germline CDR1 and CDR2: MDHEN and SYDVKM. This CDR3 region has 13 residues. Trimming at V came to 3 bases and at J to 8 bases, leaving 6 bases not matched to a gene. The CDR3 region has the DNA TGTGCCAGCAGTTTCCGACAGACAGGGGGCTACACCTTC. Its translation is CASSFRQTGGYTF.

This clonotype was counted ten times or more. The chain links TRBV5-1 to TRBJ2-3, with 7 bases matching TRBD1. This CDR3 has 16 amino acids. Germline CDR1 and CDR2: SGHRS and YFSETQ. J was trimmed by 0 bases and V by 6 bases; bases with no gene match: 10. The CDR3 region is CASTWDSPPSTDTQYF. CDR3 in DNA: TGCGCCAGCACCTGGGACAGTCCCCCTAGCACAGATACGCAGTATTTT.

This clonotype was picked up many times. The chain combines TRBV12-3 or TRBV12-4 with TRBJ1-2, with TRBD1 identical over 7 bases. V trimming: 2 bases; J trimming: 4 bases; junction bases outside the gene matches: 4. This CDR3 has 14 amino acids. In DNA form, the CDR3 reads TGTGCCAGCAGTTTAAAAAGGACAGGCTATGGCTACACCTTC. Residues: CASSLKRTGYGYTF.

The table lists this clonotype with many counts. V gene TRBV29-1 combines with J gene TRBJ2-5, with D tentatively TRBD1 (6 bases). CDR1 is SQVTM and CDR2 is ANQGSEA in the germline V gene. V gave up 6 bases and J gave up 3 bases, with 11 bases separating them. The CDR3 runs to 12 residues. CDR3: CSVVTGKETQYF. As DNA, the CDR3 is TGCAGCGTCGTGACAGGAAAAGAGACCCAGTACTTC.

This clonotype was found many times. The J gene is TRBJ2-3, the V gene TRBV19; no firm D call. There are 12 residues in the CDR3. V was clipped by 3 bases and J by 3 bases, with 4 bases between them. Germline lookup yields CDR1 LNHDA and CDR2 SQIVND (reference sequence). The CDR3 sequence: CASSIGTDTQYF. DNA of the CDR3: TGTGCCAGTAGTATCGGGACAGATACGCAGTATTTT.

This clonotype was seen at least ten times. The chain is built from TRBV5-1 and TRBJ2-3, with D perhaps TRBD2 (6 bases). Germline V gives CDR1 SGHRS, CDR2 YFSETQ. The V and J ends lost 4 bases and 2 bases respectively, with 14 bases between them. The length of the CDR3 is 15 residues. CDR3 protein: CASSHRGDITDTQYF. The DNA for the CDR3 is TGCGCCAGCAGCCACCGCGGGGATATCACAGATACGCAGTATTTT.

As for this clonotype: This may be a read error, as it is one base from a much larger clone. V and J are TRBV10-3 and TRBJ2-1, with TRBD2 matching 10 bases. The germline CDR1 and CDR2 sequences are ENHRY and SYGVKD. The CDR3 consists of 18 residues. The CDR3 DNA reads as TGTGCCATCAGTGAGTCGAGAGGAAAACTAGCGGGACTCAATGAGAAGTTCTTC. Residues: CAISESRGKLAGLNEKFF.

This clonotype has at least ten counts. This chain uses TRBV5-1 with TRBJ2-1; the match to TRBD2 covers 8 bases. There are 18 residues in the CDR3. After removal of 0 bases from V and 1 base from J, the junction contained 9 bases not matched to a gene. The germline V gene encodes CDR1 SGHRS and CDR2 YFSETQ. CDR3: CASSLGLVLAASYNEQFF. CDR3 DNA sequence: TGCGCCAGCAGCTTGGGGCTGGTACTAGCGGCATCCTACAATGAGCAGTTCTTC.

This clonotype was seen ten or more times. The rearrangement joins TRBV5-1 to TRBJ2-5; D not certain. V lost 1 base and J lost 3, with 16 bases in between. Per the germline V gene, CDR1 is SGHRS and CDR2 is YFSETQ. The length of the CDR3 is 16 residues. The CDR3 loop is CASSLTTGILKETQYF. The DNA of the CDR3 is TGCGCCAGCAGCTTGACGACCGGTATTCTTAAAGAGACCCAGTACTTC. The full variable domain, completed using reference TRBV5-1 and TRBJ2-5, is KAGVTQTPRYLIKTRGQQVTLSCSPISGHRSVSWYQQTPGQGLQFLFEYFSETQRNKGNFPGRFSGRQFSNSRSEMNVSTLELGDSALYLCASSLTTGILKETQYFGPGTRLLVL.

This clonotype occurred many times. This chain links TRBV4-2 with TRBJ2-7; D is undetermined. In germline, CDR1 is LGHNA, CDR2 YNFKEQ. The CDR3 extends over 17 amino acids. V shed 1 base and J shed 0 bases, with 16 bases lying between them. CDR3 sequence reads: CASSQGLGPPDSYEQYF. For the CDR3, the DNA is TGTGCCAGCAGCCAAGGGCTAGGACCGCCCGACTCCTACGAGCAGTACTTC.

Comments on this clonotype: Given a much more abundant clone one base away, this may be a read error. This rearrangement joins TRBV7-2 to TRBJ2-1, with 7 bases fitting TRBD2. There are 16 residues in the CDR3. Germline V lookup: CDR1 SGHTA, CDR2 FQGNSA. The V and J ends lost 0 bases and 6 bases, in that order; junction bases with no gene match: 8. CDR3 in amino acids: CASSLARLSGGNEQFF. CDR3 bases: TGTGCCAGCAGCTTAGCGAGACTATCGGGAGGCAATGAGCAGTTCTTC.

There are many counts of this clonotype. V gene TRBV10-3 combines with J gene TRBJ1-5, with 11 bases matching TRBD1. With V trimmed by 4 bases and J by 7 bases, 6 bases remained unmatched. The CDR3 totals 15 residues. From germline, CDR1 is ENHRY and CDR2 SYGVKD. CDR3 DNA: TGTGCCATCAGTGCGGACAGGGGGCAGGGGCAGCCCCAGCATTTT. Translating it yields CAISADRGQGQPQHF.

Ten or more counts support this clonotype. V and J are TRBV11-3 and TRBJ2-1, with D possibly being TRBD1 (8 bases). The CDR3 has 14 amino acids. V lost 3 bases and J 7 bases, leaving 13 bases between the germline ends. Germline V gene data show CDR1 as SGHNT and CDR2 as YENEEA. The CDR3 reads CASSFGGTGNEQFF. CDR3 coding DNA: TGTGCCAGCAGCTTCGGGGGGACAGGAAATGAGCAGTTCTTC.